These T cell receptor beta chains were read from a single sample in a study of T-cell reconstitution after alpha-beta-depleted transplantation in children. In TCRdb, the PCR reads were re-called with MiXCR into one record per CDR3 protein. Of some 290,000 distinct CDR3 sequences in the sample, approximately 23% were seen once. This specimen consisted of PBMCs, mostly from graft donor cells, obtained 180 days after TCRalphabeta/CD19-depleted stem cell transplant. Receptors originate from a male patient younger than 18 who had a stem cell transplant for acute lymphoblastic leukemia, so the T cells may come from the graft donor. Each CDR3 is given with its conserved first and last residue. D genes are given only for firm matches. Only part of the rows carry a size: once, few, many, or a class if the clone is expanded.

CDR3aa	CDR3nt	j_gene	d_gene	abundance	v_gene
CASSLVGGGAEAFF	TGTGCCAGCAGCTTAGTGGGGGGAGGGGCTGAAGCTTTCTTT	TRBJ1-1	-	-	TRBV7-6
CASSLSNNNEQFF	TGTGCCAGCAGCCTATCAAACAACAATGAGCAGTTCTTC	TRBJ2-1	-	few	TRBV7-3
CASSSSSGTDTQYF	TGCGCCAGCAGCTCGAGTAGCGGCACAGATACGCAGTATTTT	TRBJ2-3	-	many	TRBV5-1
CSAITQGKNYEQYF	TGCAGTGCTATAACGCAGGGGAAGAATTACGAGCAGTACTTC	TRBJ2-7	-	few	TRBV20-1
CASSPTGQRDSYEQYF	TGCGCCAGCAGCCCTACGGGACAGAGAGACTCCTACGAGCAGTACTTC	TRBJ2-7	TRBD1	many	TRBV5-1
CASSQQFTDTQYF	TGTGCCAGCTCACAACAATTCACAGATACGCAGTATTTT	TRBJ2-3	-	-	TRBV18
CASSSLPGQEEHKPGPNNEQFF	TGTGCCAGCAGTTCCCTACCGGGACAGGAAGAGCATAAGCCGGGACCTAACAATGAGCAGTTCTTC	TRBJ2-1	TRBD1	-	TRBV27
CASSLKGRGISYEQYF	TGTGCCAGCAGTTTAAAGGGCAGGGGAATCTCCTACGAGCAGTACTTC	TRBJ2-7	-	-	TRBV28
CASRKSGTSLQDTQYF	TGCGCCAGCAGAAAGTCCGGGACTAGCCTACAGGATACGCAGTATTTT	TRBJ2-3	TRBD2	-	TRBV5-1
CASSLELSGSLVNEQFF	TGTGCCAGCAGCTTAGAACTATCGGGGTCGTTGGTGAATGAGCAGTTCTTC	TRBJ2-1	-	few	TRBV7-9
CASSDGRGDYGYTF	TGTGCCAGCAGCGACGGACGGGGCGACTATGGCTACACCTTC	TRBJ1-2	-	-	TRBV2
CASSLAHRQGGGTNEKLFF	TGTGCCAGCAGCTTAGCCCATCGCCAGGGAGGGGGAACTAATGAAAAACTGTTTTTT	TRBJ1-4	-	few	TRBV7-6
CASSLDGTAYNEQFF	TGCGCCAGCAGCTTGGACGGGACCGCTTACAATGAGCAGTTCTTC	TRBJ2-1	-	-	TRBV5-1
CASSLAGQDHWDTQYF	TGTGCCAGCAGCTTAGCTGGACAGGACCACTGGGATACGCAGTATTTT	TRBJ2-3	TRBD1	few	TRBV7-9
CATSRDMGVSLAKNIQYF	TGTGCCACCAGCAGAGACATGGGGGTCAGCTTAGCCAAAAACATTCAGTACTTC	TRBJ2-4	-	many	TRBV15
CSAVTSRGRYEQYF	TGCAGTGCTGTAACCTCCCGGGGCCGGTACGAGCAGTACTTC	TRBJ2-7	-	-	TRBV20-1
CASSLRIATYNEQFF	TGTGCCAGCAGTTTAAGAATAGCGACCTACAATGAGCAGTTCTTC	TRBJ2-1	-	-	TRBV27
CSARDWAGSNQPQHF	TGCAGTGCTAGAGATTGGGCAGGGAGTAATCAGCCCCAGCATTTT	TRBJ1-5	-	-	TRBV20-1
CASSVIQGLEAFF	TGTGCCAGCAGCGTTATACAGGGGCTTGAAGCTTTCTTT	TRBJ1-1	TRBD1	few	TRBV9
CASSLDREAYGYTF	TGTGCCAGCAGCTTGGACAGGGAAGCTTATGGCTACACCTTC	TRBJ1-2	-	-	TRBV5-4